The 27 T cell receptor beta chains listed next were all sequenced from one sample in a study of blood T cells in healthy people across ages. For the second PCR, which ran for about 7 to 12 cycles, a sample-barcoded 5' primer and a J-beta primer mix were used. TCRdb fed the 5' RACE reads into MiXCR, producing one record per CDR3 protein. The sample consists of about 1.1 million distinct CDR3 sequences, 35% to 40% of them appearing once. Sequenced input: blood. All receptors derive from a man aged 18 to 29 in good health.

The rearrangement joins TRBV9 to TRBJ2-2; the D gene could be TRBD1 or TRBD2 (5 bases each). Trimming removed 4 bases from V and 3 bases from J, with 16 bases in between. The germline V gene has CDR1 SGDLS and CDR2 YYNGEE. The CDR3 contains 16 residues. CDR3 nucleotides: TGTGCCAGCAGCTCTGGGGACGCTGGATACACCGGGGAGCTGTTTTTT. Translation: CASSSGDAGYTGELFF.

The chain is built from TRBV24-1 and TRBJ2-1; D is ambiguous. The DNA matches TRBJ2-7 better at its end, which makes the J call doubtful. The CDR3 is 17 amino acids. Looked up from germline, CDR1 is KGHDR and CDR2 is SFDVKD. The CDR3 nucleotides read TGTGCCACCAGTGCCCTTACGACTTCCCACTCCTACAATGAGCAGTACTTC. Translation: CATSALTTSHSYNEQYF.

This clonotype was counted many times. The V and J genes are TRBV2 and TRBJ2-7; D is possibly TRBD1 or TRBD2 (5 bases each). Germline V lookup: CDR1 SNHLY, CDR2 FYNNEI. V was shortened by 3 bases and J by 7 bases, with 10 bases between the two germline ends. The CDR3 has 12 amino acids. DNA for the CDR3: TGTGCCAGCAGTGATGAGGGGAATGAGCAGTACTTC. As protein: CASSDEGNEQYF. Combining the CDR3 with reference TRBV2 and TRBJ2-7 gives the whole variable domain EPEVTQTPSHQVTQMGQEVILRCVPISNHLYFYWYRQILGQKVEFLVSFYNNEISEKSEIFDDQFSVERPDGSNFTLKIRSTKLEDSAMYFCASSDEGNEQYFGPGTRLTVT.

This clonotype has a count of ten or more. The chain joins TRBV29-1 to TRBJ2-3, with D unclear. The CDR3 is made up of 13 amino acids. V was trimmed by 3 bases and J by 3 bases, leaving 10 bases between them. Germline assignment: CDR1 SQVTM and CDR2 ANQGSEA. The CDR3: CSVDWIRTDTQYF. The CDR3 coding sequence is TGCAGCGTTGATTGGATCCGGACAGATACGCAGTATTTT.

The rearrangement links TRBV11-2 to TRBJ2-3; no definite D call. Germline CDR1 is SGHAT and CDR2 is FQNNGV. The CDR3 loop spans 13 amino acids. With 11 bases removed from V and 4 bases from J, the gap between germline ends came to 16 bases. CDR3 sequence: CAGQVVFADTQYF. CDR3 nucleotide sequence: TGTGCCGGTCAAGTAGTGTTCGCAGATACGCAGTATTTT.

CDR3 sequence: CASTQLVVRAGSMPDTQYF. The DNA for the CDR3 is TGTGCCAGCACCCAATTAGTGGTACGGGCAGGGAGTATGCCAGATACGCAGTATTTT. The V call is TRBV7-8, the J call TRBJ2-3; the D call may be TRBD1 or TRBD2 (5 bases each). Germline V CDR1 and CDR2: SGHVS, FQNEAQ. Between the trimmed V and J ends, which lost 7 bases and 4 bases, there was a span of 30 bases. The CDR3 is 19 residues long.

This sequence joins TRBV6-2 or TRBV6-3 and TRBJ2-1; 9 nucleotides match TRBD1. The CDR3 sequence is 17 residues long. From germline, CDR1 is MNHEY and CDR2 SVGEGT. V shed 2 bases, J shed 3 bases, and the junction held 8 bases outside the gene matches. CDR3 DNA: TGTGCCAGCAGTTACCTCCGGACAGGGGAGCTCTACAATGAGCAGTTCTTC. This translates into CASSYLRTGELYNEQFF.

In the case of this clonotype: Given a much more abundant clone one base away, this may be a read error. This chain joins TRBV27 and TRBJ1-5; D is unclear. This CDR3 region has 13 residues. Germline lookup yields CDR1 MNHEY and CDR2 SMNVEV (reference sequence). The CDR3 region is CANSLALDQPQHF. CDR3 nucleotides: TGTGCCAACAGTTTAGCCCTCGATCAGCCCCAGCATTTT.

The chain has TRBV2 and TRBJ1-2; D is undetermined. The V and J ends lost 8 bases and 0 bases respectively, with 7 bases between them. CDR3 size: 12 residues. Germline CDR1 is SNHLY and CDR2 is FYNNEI. Written as DNA, the CDR3 is TGTGCCAGCCAAAGCGCTAACTATGGCTACACCTTC. This gives the protein CASQSANYGYTF.

The V and J genes are TRBV3-1 and TRBJ2-1, with D perhaps TRBD2 (6 bases). Trimming removed 0 bases from V and 5 bases from J, with 8 bases in between. The length of the CDR3 is 14 residues. Germline V gives CDR1 LGHDT, CDR2 YNNKEL (reference sequence). The CDR3 protein is CASSQDAGNNEQFF. The CDR3 nucleotides read TGTGCCAGCAGCCAAGACGCGGGGAACAATGAGCAGTTCTTC.

At least ten counts were recorded for this clonotype. The chain uses TRBV5-1 and TRBJ2-5; TRBD1 might be the D (6 bases). This CDR3 is built from 15 residues. V was cut by 2 bases and J by 2 bases, with 13 bases left in between. Germline V gives CDR1 SGHRS, CDR2 YFSETQ. The CDR3 DNA reads TGCGCCAGCAGCTTTAGGACAGAGCCACAAGAGACCCAGTACTTC. It specifies CASSFRTEPQETQYF.

The chain carries TRBV6-2 or TRBV6-3 and TRBJ2-3; the match to TRBD2 covers 7 bases. Germline CDR1 MNHEY, CDR2 SVGEGT. The trim removed 6 bases at V and 0 bases at J, leaving 9 bases unmatched. The CDR3 is made up of 16 amino acids. The CDR3 region has the DNA TGTGCCAGCAGCACCGGGACTACCGTGAGCACAGATACGCAGTATTTT. Protein sequence: CASSTGTTVSTDTQYF.

This clonotype was recorded only once. The chain has TRBV6-2 or TRBV6-3 and TRBJ2-1; 8 bases are shared with TRBD2. Germline V gene sequence: CDR1 MNHEY, CDR2 SVGEGT. V shed 10 bases and J 4 bases; nucleotides not matched to a gene: 6. The CDR3 loop spans 13 amino acids. CDR3 amino acids: CATLSGKYNEQFF. Written as DNA, the CDR3 is TGTGCCACCCTTAGCGGGAAATACAATGAGCAGTTCTTC.

This clonotype was seen a few times. This sequence joins TRBV20-1 and TRBJ1-2; 9 bases are shared with TRBD1. CDR1 DFQATT and CDR2 SNEGSKA come from the germline V gene (reference sequence). The V gene end was trimmed by 7 bases and the J gene end by 5 bases; junction bases not matched to a gene: 11. CDR3 length: 14 amino acids. CDR3 residues: CSVQDRDRAYGYTF. The CDR3 region has the DNA TGCAGTGTCCAAGACCGGGACAGGGCTTATGGCTACACCTTC.

The table lists this clonotype with a few counts. This chain connects TRBV15 to TRBJ2-1; a weak D match, TRBD2 (6 bases). Germline V lookup: CDR1 LNHNV, CDR2 YYDKDF (reference sequence). This CDR3 is built from 14 residues. Between the trimmed V and J ends, which lost 8 bases and 0 bases, there was a span of 11 bases. This CDR3 is CATGGLSSYNEQFF. DNA of the CDR3: TGTGCCACCGGGGGACTTAGCTCCTACAATGAGCAGTTCTTC.

This clonotype occurred a few times. The V gene is TRBV6-5, the J gene TRBJ1-1; D is perhaps TRBD1 (5 bases). V lost 5 bases to trimming and J lost 5 bases, with 18 bases between them. Germline CDR1 reads MNHEY; CDR2 reads SVGAGI. The CDR3 consists of 15 residues. The CDR3 reads CASSPDFGGVTEAFF. The CDR3 region has the DNA TGTGCCAGCAGTCCCGATTTTGGGGGGGTAACTGAAGCTTTCTTT.

The chain couples TRBV6-2 or TRBV6-3 to TRBJ2-3, with TRBD1 matching over 7 bases. Germline V CDR1 and CDR2: MNHEY, SVGEGT. Trimming at V came to 5 bases and at J to 2 bases, leaving 13 bases not matched to a gene. This CDR3 has 17 amino acids. CDR3 DNA: TGTGCCAGCAGTGGTACACCGGGACAGAAAATCACAGATACGCAGTATTTT. This codes for CASSGTPGQKITDTQYF.

This clonotype occurred many times. The chain links TRBV20-1 to TRBJ2-1; 11 nucleotides align to TRBD1. Germline assignment: CDR1 DFQATT and CDR2 SNEGSKA (reference sequence). V was clipped by 5 bases and J by 4 bases; unmatched bases: 4. This CDR3 region has 14 residues. CDR3 region: CSAGDRGIYNEQFF. CDR3 nucleotide sequence: TGCAGTGCTGGGGACAGGGGGATTTACAATGAGCAGTTCTTC.

The chain recombines TRBV5-8 with TRBJ2-4, with a weak D call TRBD2 (5 bases). The germline V gene has CDR1 SGHTS and CDR2 YDEGEE. The CDR3 length is 13 residues. V was cut by 4 bases and J by 12 bases, with 17 bases left in between. The CDR3 sequence: CASSLDRGYTQYF. The CDR3 coding sequence is TGTGCCAGCAGCCTTGACCGGGGTTATACTCAGTACTTC.

This chain uses TRBV20-1 with TRBJ2-1, with D maybe TRBD2 (6 bases). The length of the CDR3 is 14 residues. Germline V lookup: CDR1 DFQATT, CDR2 SNEGSKA (reference sequence). The ends were cut back, 3 bases at V and 5 bases at J, with 14 bases in the middle. DNA of the CDR3: TGCAGTGCTAGCGGGGGTTACCTAAACAATGAGCAGTTCTTC. Its translation is CSASGGYLNNEQFF.

In this sample, this clonotype turned up many times. The gene calls are TRBV4-3 and TRBJ2-1, with a tentative D call TRBD1 (6 bases). V lost 0 bases, J lost 1 base, and 7 bases lay in between. The germline V gene has CDR1 LGHNA and CDR2 YSLEER. The length of the CDR3 is 15 residues. The CDR3 DNA reads TGCGCCAGCAGCCAAGACCAGGGGTCCTACAATGAGCAGTTCTTC. Translating gives CASSQDQGSYNEQFF.

The chain joins TRBV6-4 to TRBJ2-6; tentatively, D is TRBD1 (6 bases). The length of the CDR3 is 15 residues. Germline lookup yields CDR1 MRHNA and CDR2 SNTAGT. V was trimmed by 7 bases and J by 0 bases, leaving 10 bases between them. CDR3 in DNA: TGTGCCAGCAAGGACAGTTCCTCTGGGGCCAACGTCCTGACTTTC. Translated, it gives CASKDSSSGANVLTF.

The CDR3 DNA sequence: TGTGCCAGCAGCACCCATTTGGACACCGGGGAGCTGTTTTTT. It yields the protein CASSTHLDTGELFF. J is TRBJ2-2 and V is TRBV7-2; no clear D. Looked up from germline, CDR1 is SGHTA and CDR2 is FQGNSA. CDR3 size: 14 residues. V was pared by 5 bases and J by 3 bases, with 10 bases between.

The chain is built from TRBV6-6 and TRBJ1-1, with unresolved D. Germline CDR1 MNHNY, CDR2 SVGAGI (reference sequence). The CDR3 totals 13 residues. Trimming left V 7 bases short and J 2 bases short, with 11 bases between. The CDR3 here is CASNTQPNTEAFF. CDR3 sequence (DNA): TGTGCCAGCAATACCCAACCAAACACTGAAGCTTTCTTT.

The V call is TRBV6-5, the J call TRBJ1-1; the D is unclear. Germline V lookup: CDR1 MNHEY, CDR2 SVGAGI. The ends were cut back, 8 bases at V and 5 bases at J, with 24 bases in the middle. The CDR3 is made up of 16 amino acids. Written as DNA, the CDR3 is TGTGCCAGCGGTTTCCCAGGATCAGCTAGTGGAACTGAAGCTTTCTTT. Protein product: CASGFPGSASGTEAFF.

This rearrangement joins TRBV12-3 or TRBV12-4 to TRBJ1-1; 8 bases agree with TRBD1. This CDR3 has 15 residues. V lost 3 bases and J lost 1; bases outside the gene matches: 4. The CDR3 bases are TGTGCCAGCAGTTTCCCAGGGGGCGAGAACACTGAAGCTTTCTTT. It specifies CASSFPGGENTEAFF.

Note on this clonotype: The junction differs from germline at one of its ends, possibly a read error. The chain uses TRBV5-1 and TRBJ2-1, with D hard to call. The germline CDR1 and CDR2 sequences are SGHRS and YFSETQ. This CDR3 is built from 12 residues. Written as DNA, the CDR3 is TGCGCCAGCAGCCTAGGCTACAAGGAGCAGTTCTTC. This sequence encodes CASSLGYKEQFF.